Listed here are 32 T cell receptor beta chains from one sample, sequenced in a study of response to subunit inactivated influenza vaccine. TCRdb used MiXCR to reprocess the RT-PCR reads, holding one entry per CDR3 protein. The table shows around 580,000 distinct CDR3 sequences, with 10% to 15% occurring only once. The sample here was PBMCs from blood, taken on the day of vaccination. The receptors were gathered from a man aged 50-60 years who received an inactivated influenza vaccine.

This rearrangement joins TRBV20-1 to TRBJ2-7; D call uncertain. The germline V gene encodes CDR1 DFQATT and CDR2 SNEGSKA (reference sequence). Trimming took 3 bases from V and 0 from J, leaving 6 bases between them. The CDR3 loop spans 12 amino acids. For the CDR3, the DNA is TGCAGTGCTAGCGGAGCCTCCTACGAGCAGTACTTC. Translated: CSASGASYEQYF.

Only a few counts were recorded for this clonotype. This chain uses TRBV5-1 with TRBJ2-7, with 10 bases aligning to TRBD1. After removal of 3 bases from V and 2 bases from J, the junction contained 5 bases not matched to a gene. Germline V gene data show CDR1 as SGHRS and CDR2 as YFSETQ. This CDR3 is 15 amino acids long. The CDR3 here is CASSSPGQGTYEQYF. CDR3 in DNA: TGCGCCAGCAGCTCTCCGGGACAGGGGACCTACGAGCAGTACTTC.

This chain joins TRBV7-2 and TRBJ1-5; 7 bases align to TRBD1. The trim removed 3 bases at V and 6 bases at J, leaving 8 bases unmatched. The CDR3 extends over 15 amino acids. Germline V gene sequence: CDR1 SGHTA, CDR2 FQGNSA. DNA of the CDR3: TGTGCCAGCAGCTTGACAGGGCTAGCCGGTCAGCCCCAGCATTTT. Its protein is CASSLTGLAGQPQHF.

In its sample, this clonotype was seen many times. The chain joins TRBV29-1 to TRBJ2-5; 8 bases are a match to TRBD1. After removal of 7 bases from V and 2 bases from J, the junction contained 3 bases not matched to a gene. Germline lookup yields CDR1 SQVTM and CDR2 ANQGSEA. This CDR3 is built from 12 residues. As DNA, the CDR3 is TGCAGCGGACAGGGGAATCAAGAGACCCAGTACTTC. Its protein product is CSGQGNQETQYF.

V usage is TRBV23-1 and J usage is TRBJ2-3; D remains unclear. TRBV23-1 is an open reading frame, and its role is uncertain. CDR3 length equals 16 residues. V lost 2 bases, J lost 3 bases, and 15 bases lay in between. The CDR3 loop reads CASSQQMMAETDTQYF. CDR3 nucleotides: TGCGCCAGCAGTCAACAAATGATGGCTGAGACAGATACGCAGTATTTT.

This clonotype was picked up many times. Written as DNA, the CDR3 is TGTGCCAGCAGGGCGCCGGGACAGGGGGCGGGTGAGCAGTACTTC. The encoded protein is CASRAPGQGAGEQYF. The V call is TRBV2, the J call TRBJ2-7; 12 nucleotides agree with TRBD1. V was clipped by 6 bases and J by 7 bases; unmatched bases: 10. Germline V CDR1 and CDR2: SNHLY, FYNNEI. This CDR3 spans 15 amino acids.

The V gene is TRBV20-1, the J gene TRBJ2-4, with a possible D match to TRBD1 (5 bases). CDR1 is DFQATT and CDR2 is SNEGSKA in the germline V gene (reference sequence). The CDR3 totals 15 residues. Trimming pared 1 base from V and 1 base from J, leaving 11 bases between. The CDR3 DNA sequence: TGCAGTGCTAGAGTGTCAGGGCTCGCCAAAAACATTCAGTACTTC. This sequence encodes CSARVSGLAKNIQYF.

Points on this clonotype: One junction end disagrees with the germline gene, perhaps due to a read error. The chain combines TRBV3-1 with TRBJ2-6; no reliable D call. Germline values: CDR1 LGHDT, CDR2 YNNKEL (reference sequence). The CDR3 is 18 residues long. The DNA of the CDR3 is TGTGCCTGCAGCCGAATTAGCTTGCGGAACTCTGGGGCCAACGTCCTGACTTTC. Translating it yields CACSRISLRNSGANVLTF.

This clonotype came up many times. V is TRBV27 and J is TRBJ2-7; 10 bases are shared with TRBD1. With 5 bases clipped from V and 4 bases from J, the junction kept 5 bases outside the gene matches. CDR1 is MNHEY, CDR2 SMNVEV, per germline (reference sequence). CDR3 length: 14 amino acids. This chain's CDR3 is CASSRTGGDYEQYF. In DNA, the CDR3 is TGTGCCAGCAGTAGGACAGGGGGGGATTACGAGCAGTACTTC.

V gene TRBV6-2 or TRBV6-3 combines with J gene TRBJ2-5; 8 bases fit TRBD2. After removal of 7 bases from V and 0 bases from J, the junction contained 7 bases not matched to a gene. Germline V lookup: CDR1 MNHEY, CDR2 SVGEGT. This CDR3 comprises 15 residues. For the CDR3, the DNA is TGTGCCAGCATTCTGGCGGGGGGCCACCAAGAGACCCAGTACTTC. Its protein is CASILAGGHQETQYF.

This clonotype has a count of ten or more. The CDR3 DNA sequence: TGTGCCACCAGCAGAGTAAGCCTAGCGGGAATGACAGATACGCAGTATTTT. It specifies CATSRVSLAGMTDTQYF. This chain connects TRBV15 to TRBJ2-3; 9 nucleotides line up with TRBD2. The CDR3 extends over 17 amino acids. V was clipped by 1 base and J by 3 bases; unmatched bases: 8. Germline CDR1 and CDR2: LNHNV and YYDKDF (reference sequence).

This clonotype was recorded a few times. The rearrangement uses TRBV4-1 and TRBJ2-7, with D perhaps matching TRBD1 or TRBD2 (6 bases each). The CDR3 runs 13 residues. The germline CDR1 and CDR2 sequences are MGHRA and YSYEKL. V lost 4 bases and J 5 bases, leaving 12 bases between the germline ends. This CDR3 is CASSPSDRNEQYF. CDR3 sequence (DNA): TGCGCCAGCAGCCCTAGCGACAGGAACGAGCAGTACTTC.

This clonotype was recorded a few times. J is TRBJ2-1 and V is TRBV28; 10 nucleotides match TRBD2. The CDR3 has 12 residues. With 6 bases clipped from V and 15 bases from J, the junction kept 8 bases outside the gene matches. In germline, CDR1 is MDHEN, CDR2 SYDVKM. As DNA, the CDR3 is TGTGCCAGCAGGGAAGCGGGAGGGCCGCTGTTCTTC. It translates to CASREAGGPLFF.

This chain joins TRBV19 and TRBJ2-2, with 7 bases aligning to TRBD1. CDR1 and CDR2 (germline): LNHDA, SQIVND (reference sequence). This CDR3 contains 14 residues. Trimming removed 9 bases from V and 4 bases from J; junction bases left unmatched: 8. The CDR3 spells CASRGGLATGELFF. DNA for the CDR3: TGTGCCAGCCGAGGGGGCCTTGCCACCGGGGAGCTGTTTTTT.

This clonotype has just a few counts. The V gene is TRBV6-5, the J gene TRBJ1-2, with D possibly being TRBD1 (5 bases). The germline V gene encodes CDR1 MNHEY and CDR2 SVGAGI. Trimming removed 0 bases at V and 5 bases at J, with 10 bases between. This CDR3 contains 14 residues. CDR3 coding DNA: TGTGCCAGCAGTTACTCGGCAGGACAATATGGCTACACCTTC. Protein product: CASSYSAGQYGYTF.

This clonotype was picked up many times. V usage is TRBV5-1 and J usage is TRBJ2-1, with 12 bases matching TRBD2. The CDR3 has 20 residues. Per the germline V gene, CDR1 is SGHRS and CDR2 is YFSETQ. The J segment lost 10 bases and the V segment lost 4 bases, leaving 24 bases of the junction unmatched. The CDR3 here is CASSPMTSGSFSGGGGEQFF. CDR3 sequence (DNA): TGCGCCAGCAGCCCTATGACTAGCGGGAGTTTTTCCGGGGGAGGGGGAGAGCAGTTCTTC.

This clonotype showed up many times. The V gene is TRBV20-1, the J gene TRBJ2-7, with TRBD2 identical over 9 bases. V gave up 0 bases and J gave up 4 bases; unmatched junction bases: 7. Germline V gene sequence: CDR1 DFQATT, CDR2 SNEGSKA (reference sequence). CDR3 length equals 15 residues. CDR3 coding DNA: TGCAGTGCTAGAGATTCTAGCGGGATGAGGTACGAGCAGTACTTC. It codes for CSARDSSGMRYEQYF.

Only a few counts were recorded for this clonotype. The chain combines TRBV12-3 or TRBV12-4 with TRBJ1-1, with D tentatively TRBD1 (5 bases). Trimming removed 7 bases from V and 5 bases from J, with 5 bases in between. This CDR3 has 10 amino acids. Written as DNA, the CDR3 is TGTGCCAGCAAGGGGACTGAAGCTTTCTTT. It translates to CASKGTEAFF.

The CDR3, as DNA: TGTGCCAGCAGTTTACAGGGCATCAATGAAAAACTGTTTTTT. Its translation: CASSLQGINEKLFF. The chain joins TRBV6-5 to TRBJ1-4, with D possibly TRBD1 on 6 matching bases. The V gene's germline CDR1 is MNHEY and CDR2 SVGAGI. The CDR3 sequence is 14 residues long. Trimming took 4 bases from V and 5 from J, leaving 11 bases between them.

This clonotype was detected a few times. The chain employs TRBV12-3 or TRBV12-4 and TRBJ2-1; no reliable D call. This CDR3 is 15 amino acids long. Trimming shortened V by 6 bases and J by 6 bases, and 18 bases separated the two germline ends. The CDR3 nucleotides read TGTGCCAGCAGGCTCAGTACTTCTGCCGGCAATGAGCAGTTCTTC. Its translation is CASRLSTSAGNEQFF.

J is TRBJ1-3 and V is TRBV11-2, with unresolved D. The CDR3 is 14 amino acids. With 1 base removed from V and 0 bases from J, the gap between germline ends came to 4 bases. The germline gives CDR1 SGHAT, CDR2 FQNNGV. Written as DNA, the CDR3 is TGTGCCAGCAGCTTAGGACACTCTGGAAACACCATATATTTT. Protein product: CASSLGHSGNTIYF.

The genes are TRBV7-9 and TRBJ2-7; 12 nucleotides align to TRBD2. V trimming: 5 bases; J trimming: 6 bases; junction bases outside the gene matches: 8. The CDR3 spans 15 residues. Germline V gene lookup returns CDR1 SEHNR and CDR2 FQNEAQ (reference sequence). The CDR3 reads CASSPGLAGTFEQYF. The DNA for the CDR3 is TGTGCCAGCAGCCCCGGACTAGCGGGGACGTTCGAGCAGTACTTC.

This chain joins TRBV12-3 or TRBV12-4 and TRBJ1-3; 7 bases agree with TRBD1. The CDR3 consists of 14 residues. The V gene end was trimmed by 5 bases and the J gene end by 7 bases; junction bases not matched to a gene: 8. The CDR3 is CASSPTGELNTIYF. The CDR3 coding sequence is TGTGCCAGCAGTCCAACAGGGGAACTGAACACCATATATTTT.

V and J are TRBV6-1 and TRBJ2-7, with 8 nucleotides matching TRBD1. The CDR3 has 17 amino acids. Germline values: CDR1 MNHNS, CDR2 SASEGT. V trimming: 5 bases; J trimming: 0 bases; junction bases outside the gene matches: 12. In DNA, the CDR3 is TGTGCCAGCAGTCCCGCCCCTGGGGACAGGTACTCCTACGAGCAGTACTTC. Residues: CASSPAPGDRYSYEQYF.

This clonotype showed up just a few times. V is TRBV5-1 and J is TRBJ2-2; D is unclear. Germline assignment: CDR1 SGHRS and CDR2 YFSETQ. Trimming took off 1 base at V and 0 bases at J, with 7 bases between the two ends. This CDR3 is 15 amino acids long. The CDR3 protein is CASSLFVANTGELFF. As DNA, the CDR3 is TGCGCCAGCAGCTTGTTTGTCGCGAACACCGGGGAGCTGTTTTTT. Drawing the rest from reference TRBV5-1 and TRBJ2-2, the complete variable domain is KAGVTQTPRYLIKTRGQQVTLSCSPISGHRSVSWYQQTPGQGLQFLFEYFSETQRNKGNFPGRFSGRQFSNSRSEMNVSTLELGDSALYLCASSLFVANTGELFFGEGSRLTVL.

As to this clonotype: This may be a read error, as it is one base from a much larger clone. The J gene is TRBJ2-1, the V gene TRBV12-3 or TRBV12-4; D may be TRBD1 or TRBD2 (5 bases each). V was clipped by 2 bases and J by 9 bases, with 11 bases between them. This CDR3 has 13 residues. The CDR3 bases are TGTGCCAGCAGTTTACAGAGGGGTTCTGAGCAGTTCTTC. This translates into CASSLQRGSEQFF.

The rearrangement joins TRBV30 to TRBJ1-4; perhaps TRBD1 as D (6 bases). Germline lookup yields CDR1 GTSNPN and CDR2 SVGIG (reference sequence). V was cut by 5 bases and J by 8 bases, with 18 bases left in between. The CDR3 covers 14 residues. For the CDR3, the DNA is TGTGCCTGGTCCGGGACACGGTTAGGCGAAAAACTGTTTTTT. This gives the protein CAWSGTRLGEKLFF.

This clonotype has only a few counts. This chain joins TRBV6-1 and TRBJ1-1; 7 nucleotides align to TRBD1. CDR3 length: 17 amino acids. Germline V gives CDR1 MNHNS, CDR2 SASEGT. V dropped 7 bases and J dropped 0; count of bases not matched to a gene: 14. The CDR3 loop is CASKGAGAEKMNTEAFF. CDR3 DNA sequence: TGTGCCAGCAAGGGGGCGGGGGCAGAGAAAATGAACACTGAAGCTTTCTTT.

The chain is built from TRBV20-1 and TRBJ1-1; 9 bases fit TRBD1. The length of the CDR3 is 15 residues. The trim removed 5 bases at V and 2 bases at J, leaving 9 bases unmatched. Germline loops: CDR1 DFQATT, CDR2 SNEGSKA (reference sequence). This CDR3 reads CSARRGGQGNTEAFF. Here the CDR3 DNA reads TGCAGTGCTCGTAGAGGGGGACAGGGCAACACTGAAGCTTTCTTT.

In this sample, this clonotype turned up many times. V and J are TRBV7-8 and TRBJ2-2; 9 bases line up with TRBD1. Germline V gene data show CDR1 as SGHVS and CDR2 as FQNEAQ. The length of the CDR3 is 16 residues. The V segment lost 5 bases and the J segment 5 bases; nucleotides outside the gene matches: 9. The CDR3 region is CASSPRTGALTGELFF. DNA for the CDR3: TGTGCCAGCAGCCCCAGGACAGGGGCCTTGACCGGGGAGCTGTTTTTT.

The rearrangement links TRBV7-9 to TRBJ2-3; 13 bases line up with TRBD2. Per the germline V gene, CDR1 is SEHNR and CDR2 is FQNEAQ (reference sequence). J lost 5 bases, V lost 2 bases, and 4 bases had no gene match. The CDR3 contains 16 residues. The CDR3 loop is CASSLIGTSGVDTQYF. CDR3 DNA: TGTGCCAGCAGCTTAATCGGGACTAGCGGGGTAGATACGCAGTATTTT.

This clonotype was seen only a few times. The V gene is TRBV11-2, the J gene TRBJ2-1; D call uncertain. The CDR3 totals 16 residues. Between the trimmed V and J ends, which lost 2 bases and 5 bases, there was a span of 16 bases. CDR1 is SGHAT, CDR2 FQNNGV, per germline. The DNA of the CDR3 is TGTGCCAGCAGCTTATGGATTATGGCCGGAGACAATGAGCAGTTCTTC. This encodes CASSLWIMAGDNEQFF.